This T cell receptor (beta chain) was obtained from a study of T cell responses to AZD1222 COVID-19 vaccine. Overall study results and limits: Among the donors, most were white British and more were female, and clonal diversity was possibly underestimated.

Pooled together were second doses at about 4 or about 12 weeks. As regards this clone: Its antigen is unidentified.

The CDR3 length is 13 residues. The V gene end was trimmed by 7 bases and the J gene end by 6 bases; junction bases not matched to a gene: 8. Germline CDR1 reads ENHRY; CDR2 reads SYGVKD. Sequenced by immunoSEQ multiplex PCR; TCRdb stores in-frame clones only, minus some. The table records 60,000 to 95,000 clones, around 86% of them present only once. The clonotype comes from an adult who received the AZD1222 COVID-19 vaccine. The specimen comprised peripheral blood, sampled 28 days after the second AZD1222 dose. This chain connects TRBV10-3 to TRBJ1-2, with 7 bases fitting TRBD1. CDR3 sequence (DNA): TGTGCCATCACCGCCGGACAGGAGGATGGCTACACCTTC. Translation: CAITAGQEDGYTF.